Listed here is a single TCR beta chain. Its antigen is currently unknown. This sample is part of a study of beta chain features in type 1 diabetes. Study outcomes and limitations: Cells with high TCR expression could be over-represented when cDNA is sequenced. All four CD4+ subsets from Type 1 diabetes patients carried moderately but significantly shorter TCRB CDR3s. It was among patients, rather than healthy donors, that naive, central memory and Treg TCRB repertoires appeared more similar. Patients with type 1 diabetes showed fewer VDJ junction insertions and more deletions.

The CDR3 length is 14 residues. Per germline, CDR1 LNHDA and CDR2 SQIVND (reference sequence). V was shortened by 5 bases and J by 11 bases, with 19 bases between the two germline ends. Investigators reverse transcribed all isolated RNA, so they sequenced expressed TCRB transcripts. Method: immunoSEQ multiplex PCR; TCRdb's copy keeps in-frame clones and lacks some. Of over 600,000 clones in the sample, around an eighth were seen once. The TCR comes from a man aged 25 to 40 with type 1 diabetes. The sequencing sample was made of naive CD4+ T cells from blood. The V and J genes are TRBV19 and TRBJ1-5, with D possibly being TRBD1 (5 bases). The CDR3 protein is CASSLTQGAWAQHF. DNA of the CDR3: TGTGCCAGTAGTCTGACGCAAGGGGCCTGGGCCCAGCATTTT.